The T cell receptor beta chain under discussion was sequenced for a study of a mutant IDH1 vaccine in newly diagnosed glioma (dated by TCRdb to the early 2020s). About the study as a whole: Eight vaccinations were administered to patients in weeks 1, 3, 5, 7, 11, 15, 19 and 23, corresponding to visits V03 through V10. Vaccination started 4-6 weeks after radiotherapy alone, or was given together with temozolomide cycles in the groups whose treatment included chemotherapy. Of the 32 treated patients, about 62% were male and about 40% were female, and the mean age was 40.4 years. Before enrollment, most patients had been given radiochemotherapy with temozolomide as standard therapy, while the rest had received either radiotherapy alone or temozolomide alone. Peripheral blood was drawn at six visits: V03 (baseline), V05, V07, V10, V12 and V13. For exploratory analyses, about 25 treated patients had longitudinal TCRB deep sequencing done wherever samples were available.

The time point tag for this specimen amounts to: week 23, last vaccination. A 20-mer mutant IDH1 peptide at 300 micrograms in Montanide made up each vaccine dose, which was injected subcutaneously together with topical imiquimod. Newly diagnosed WHO grade 3 or 4 IDH1-mutant astrocytomas showing loss of nuclear ATRX were present in the donors. The samples were drawn from NOA16, a multicentre, single-arm, open-label phase I trial in Germany that tested a mutant IDH1 peptide vaccine in humans for the first time. Genomic DNA for TCRB sequencing was extracted from EDTA blood using the DNeasy Blood and Tissue Kit. What the study reported, not specific to this receptor: The authors noted that analyses of patient blood samples could not be reproduced because of sample limitations. Pseudoprogression appeared unrelated to alterations in the top peripheral T cell clonotypes detected by TCRB sequencing. Immune responses induced by the vaccine were seen in over 80% of patients across multiple MHC alleles. Selection of PBMC samples for TCRB deep sequencing was based on availability.

Library construction relied on the immunoSEQ multiplex PCR assay. Rearranged TCR beta chain sequences were amplified with the hsTCRB Kit following the manufacturer's protocol. An Illumina MiSeq was used to sequence the TCRB libraries. The authors' analysis ran thus. The proprietary platform of the kit vendor was used for demultiplexing, trimming and gene mapping. TCRdb re-hosts the immuneACCESS table, in-frame sequences only. Its copies lack some clones; in the studies checked, an unresolved V gene accounts for under half of them, and the cause for the rest is not known. V, J and clone size derive from that table, while D and trimming were established from the DNA sequence. The table for this sample lists tens of thousands of clones; about 75% of them were counted only once. The ten biggest clones cover 5% to 6% of the sample. This clone was found a few times. No cognate antigen has been identified for it. No much larger clone exists at a distance of one base, and base qualities are not known.

CDR1 LNHDA and CDR2 SQIVND are derived from the germline V gene (reference sequence). The V and J ends are trimmed by 3 bases and 3 bases, leaving 9 bases between them. Inclusive of the bounding cysteine and phenylalanine, the CDR3 is 14 residues long. CDR3 DNA is the only sequence kept; it has 42 bases, read in frame from the first base. The V gene is TRBV19 and the J gene is TRBJ1-5; the D gene cannot be resolved reliably. The sequencing used PBMCs, collected from a glioma patient whose treatment included an IDH1 peptide vaccine. The TCR comes from a man between 50 and 59 years old with glioma. The CDR3 reads as follows: CASSIIGFNQPQHF. The nucleotide sequence is TGTGCCAGTAGTATCATCGGATTCAATCAGCCCCAGCATTTT.